The T cell receptor beta chain under discussion was sequenced for a study of T cell repertoires in cytomegalovirus infection. Study results and caveats: Ex vivo, HLA-C-restricted CMV-specific TCR beta clonotypes prevailed over the rest of the response.

On this clonotype: Its antigen is unidentified.

A single record per CDR3 protein comes from TCRdb applying MiXCR to the reads. This sample carries about 150,000 distinct CDR3 sequences, approximately 17% of them seen once, and the ten largest clones take 18%. CDR1 is LNHDA, CDR2 SQIVND, per germline (reference sequence). The CDR3 loop spans 14 amino acids. V shed 9 bases and J 0 bases; nucleotides not matched to a gene: 6. The rearrangement links TRBV19 to TRBJ2-5; 8 nucleotides line up with TRBD1. The sequenced sample consisted of CD8+ T cells from PBMCs. The TCR was taken from a human donor in good health (CMV status not recorded). Some clones in this sample may be carry-over from other donors' samples. CDR3 DNA sequence: TGTGCCAGCGGGGACAGGAGGTACCAAGAGACCCAGTACTTC. This translates into CASGDRRYQETQYF. The full variable domain, completed using reference TRBV19 and TRBJ2-5, is DGGITQSPKYLFRKEGQNVTLSCEQNLNHDAMYWYRQDPGQGLRLIYYSQIVNDFQKGDIAEGYSVSREKKESFPLTVTSAQKNPTAFYLCASGDRRYQETQYFGPGTRLLVL.